The clone carrying this TCR beta chain was picked up many times. Its matching antigen is unknown. This record comes from a study of regulatory T cells in long-lasting Graves disease. The time point is: newly diagnosed GD, antithyroid drugs for less than 3 months. The TCR library was made from RNA that had been extracted from PBMCs in TRIzol. The study's findings and limits: Researchers examined only peripheral blood and not thyroid tissue. Segments TRBV28, TRBJ1-2 and TRBJ2-5 showed preferential usage in persistent disease.

Libraries of TCR beta came from iRepertoire HTBI primers plus Arm-PCR of CDR3 regions. TCRdb re-derived calls from the multiplex PCR reads in MiXCR, one entry per CDR3 protein. In the table there are 450,000 to 600,000 distinct CDR3 sequences, around 15% of which are singletons. V lost 0 bases and J lost 9; bases outside the gene matches: 8. The CDR3 has 15 amino acids. The germline CDR1 and CDR2 sequences are SGHDN and FVKESK. This sample was shared with a second study, whose subject was T cells in Graves' hyperthyroidism and ophthalmopathy. That paper states: HTBI primers were employed in a first-round RT-PCR of the TCR CDR3.

Sequences were derived from peripheral blood mononuclear cells (PBMCs), sampled at new diagnosis, from a patient treated with antithyroid drugs. The origin of this receptor is a man in his forties with Graves disease. The genes are TRBV14 and TRBJ2-1, with 7 bases aligning to TRBD2. In DNA, the CDR3 is TGTGCCAGCAGCCAAGAAAGCGGGACCTTGAGTGAGCAGTTCTTC. Translation gives CASSQESGTLSEQFF.